This T cell receptor (beta chain) stems from a study of PD-L1 blockade in urothelial cancer. Study details: About 85% of the roughly 29 patients comprised males who had bladder-origin urothelial cancer.

Noted time point: pretreatment peripheral blood. Points from the study as a whole: Lower than median blood TCR clonality before treatment predicted better survival.

Worth noting for this clone: Its specificity is not known.

Using immunoSEQ multiplex PCR, the repertoire was profiled, and TCRdb retains in-frame clones only, with some absent. The repertoire holds around 100,000 clones, with roughly 84% as singletons. The sequence was collected from a man in his 60s with urothelial cancer. The material sequenced was PBMCs, taken around atezolizumab (anti-PD-L1) treatment.

The CDR3 here is CASTLTGPSSYNEQFF. The CDR3 nucleotides are TGTGCCAGCACCTTGACAGGCCCTAGCTCCTACAATGAGCAGTTCTTC. This chain connects TRBV27 to TRBJ2-1, with D possibly matching TRBD1 (6 bases). The CDR3 is made up of 16 amino acids. V shed 7 bases and J shed 0 bases, with 16 bases lying between them. Germline CDR1 MNHEY, CDR2 SMNVEV (reference sequence).